The 28 T cell receptor beta chains below come from one sample, sequenced in a study of blood T cell repertoires in COVID-19. The repertoire was sequenced with immunoSEQ multiplex PCR; TCRdb's copy has only in-frame clones and lacks some. The sample yields roughly 250,000 clones, about 89% seen once. Source material: PBMCs or T cells enriched from blood (not recorded which). Receptor source: a man aged 40-49 years who had recovered from COVID-19.

J is TRBJ1-1 and V is TRBV28; tentatively, D is TRBD1 (6 bases). The CDR3 spans 16 residues. Trimming left V 7 bases short and J 3 bases short, with 21 bases between. From germline, CDR1 is MDHEN and CDR2 SYDVKM. This CDR3 reads CASTLPGGAADTEAFF. As DNA, the CDR3 is TGTGCCAGCACCCTCCCTGGGGGGGCGGCGGACACTGAAGCTTTCTTT. Combining the CDR3 with reference TRBV28 and TRBJ1-1 gives the whole variable domain DVKVTQSSRYLVKRTGEKVFLECVQDMDHENMFWYRQDPGLGLRLIYFSYDVKMKEKGDIPEGYSVSREKKERFSLILESASTNQTSMYLCASTLPGGAADTEAFFGQGTRLTVV.

The chain joins TRBV20-1 to TRBJ1-2, with TRBD1 identical over 8 bases. This CDR3 is built from 11 residues. Unmatched junction bases numbered 3, after V lost 5 bases and J lost 7 bases. Germline loops: CDR1 DFQATT, CDR2 SNEGSKA (reference sequence). The CDR3 loop reads CSADDRGGYTF. The DNA for the CDR3 is TGCAGTGCTGATGACAGGGGTGGCTACACCTTC.

The CDR3 nucleotides read TGTGCCAGCAGTTACGGGAGGCCGACAGGGAGGTTGGATTCACCCCTCCACTTT. Encoded protein: CASSYGRPTGRLDSPLHF. The chain combines TRBV6-2 or TRBV6-3 with TRBJ1-6; TRBD1 matches 7 bases. The CDR3 contains 18 residues. The germline V gene has CDR1 MNHEY and CDR2 SVGEGT. V lost 2 bases and J lost 8; bases outside the gene matches: 15.

CDR3 protein: CASSELIQGYNEKLFF. Written as DNA, the CDR3 is TGTGCCAGCAGTGAATTAATACAGGGCTATAATGAAAAACTGTTTTTT. The chain employs TRBV25-1 and TRBJ1-4; possibly TRBD1 for D (6 bases). This CDR3 has 16 residues. Germline assignment: CDR1 MGHDK and CDR2 SYGVNS. Deletions cut 1 base from V and 4 bases from J, with 13 bases between.

This clone was detected only a few times. V and J are TRBV7-8 and TRBJ2-1; TRBD2 aligns across 11 bases. Trimming cost V 5 bases and J 10 bases; bases outside gene matches: 1. CDR1 SGHVS and CDR2 FQNEAQ come from the germline V gene. This CDR3 region has 12 residues. Here the CDR3 reads CASSRLAGEQFF. CDR3 sequence (DNA): TGTGCCAGCAGCCGACTAGCGGGAGAGCAGTTCTTC. The whole variable domain, filled in from reference TRBV7-8 and TRBJ2-1, reads GAGVSQSPRYKVAKRGQDVALRCDPISGHVSLFWYQQALGQGPEFLTYFQNEAQLDKSGLPSDRFFAERPEGSVSTLKIQRTQQEDSAVYLCASSRLAGEQFFGPGTRLTVL.

CDR3 nucleotides: TGCGCCAGCAGCCAAGTCGGACAGGGGGGAGATGGCTACACCTTC. It specifies CASSQVGQGGDGYTF. The V and J genes are TRBV4-1 and TRBJ1-2; 10 bases are shared with TRBD1. Germline V gene data show CDR1 as MGHRA and CDR2 as YSYEKL. V lost 1 base and J lost 6; bases outside the gene matches: 5. The CDR3 is made up of 15 amino acids.

The J gene is TRBJ2-1, the V gene TRBV6-4; 9 nucleotides agree with TRBD1. V was pared by 6 bases and J by 4 bases, with 7 bases of the junction left unmatched. Germline V CDR1 and CDR2: MRHNA, SNTAGT. The CDR3 consists of 15 residues. DNA of the CDR3: TGTGCCAGCAGAATCGACAGGGGGGTATACAATGAGCAGTTCTTC. Translating gives CASRIDRGVYNEQFF.

J is TRBJ2-7 and V is TRBV5-4, with D tentatively TRBD1 (6 bases). The length of the CDR3 is 14 residues. Germline V lookup: CDR1 SGHNT, CDR2 YYREEE (reference sequence). V lost 5 bases, J lost 3 bases, and 15 bases lay in between. The CDR3 loop is CASSFRAGDYEQYF. CDR3 nucleotides: TGTGCCAGCAGTTTTAGGGCAGGGGACTACGAGCAGTACTTC.

The CDR3: CASSPTDRGRNQPQHF. CDR3 nucleotides: TGCGCCAGCAGCCCCACGGACAGGGGACGCAATCAGCCCCAGCATTTT. This chain connects TRBV4-3 to TRBJ1-5; 9 bases line up with TRBD1. The CDR3 is made up of 16 amino acids. V was pared by 4 bases and J by 2 bases, with 6 bases of the junction left unmatched. CDR1 and CDR2 from the germline V gene are LGHNA and YSLEER.

The gene calls are TRBV6-1 and TRBJ2-2; no clear D. The length of the CDR3 is 14 residues. Trimming cost V 2 bases and J 1 base, with 5 bases left between them. CDR1 is MNHNS and CDR2 is SASEGT in the germline V gene. DNA of the CDR3: TGTGCCAGCAGTGAAACGGGGAACACCGGGGAGCTGTTTTTT. This translates into CASSETGNTGELFF.

Comment on this clone: One base away lies a much larger clone, so this may be a sequencing read error. The chain couples TRBV6-4 to TRBJ2-3; 12 nucleotides line up with TRBD2. The CDR3 consists of 15 residues. In germline, CDR1 is MRHNA, CDR2 SNTAGT. Trimming cost V 4 bases and J 1 base; bases outside gene matches: 0. Here the CDR3 DNA reads TGTGCCAGCAGTGGGACTAGCGGGGGCACAGATACGCAGTATTTT. It is translated as CASSGTSGGTDTQYF.

The CDR3 DNA is TGTGCCAGCAGCTTGGCCGGGAGGGGGGGCGAGAATGAGCAGTTCTTC. It yields the protein CASSLAGRGGENEQFF. V is TRBV5-4 and J is TRBJ2-1, with TRBD2 matching 8 bases. V was pared by 0 bases and J by 7 bases, with 9 bases of the junction left unmatched. This CDR3 has 16 residues. Germline V gene sequence: CDR1 SGHNT, CDR2 YYREEE (reference sequence).

The rearrangement joins TRBV30 to TRBJ2-7, with 7 bases fitting TRBD2. The CDR3 is made up of 15 amino acids. Germline V lookup: CDR1 GTSNPN, CDR2 SVGIG (reference sequence). Trimming at V came to 2 bases and at J to 0 bases, leaving 7 bases not matched to a gene. The CDR3 protein is CAWSKEGGNSYEQYF. CDR3 nucleotides: TGTGCCTGGAGTAAAGAGGGAGGGAACTCCTACGAGCAGTACTTC.

This clone is a singleton in its sample. This sequence joins TRBV7-3 and TRBJ2-1; possible D gene TRBD2, 5 bases. The germline gives CDR1 SGHTA, CDR2 FQGTGA. With 2 bases removed from V and 7 bases from J, the gap between germline ends came to 15 bases. The CDR3 totals 15 residues. CDR3 protein: CASSLHSGVGNEQFF. CDR3 DNA: TGTGCCAGCAGCTTACATTCCGGGGTTGGGAATGAGCAGTTCTTC.

The V gene is TRBV5-1, the J gene TRBJ2-1; TRBD2 aligns across 7 bases. The junction had 8 bases not matched to a gene; V was cut back by 4 bases and J by 1 base. Looked up from germline, CDR1 is SGHRS and CDR2 is YFSETQ. The CDR3 is made up of 16 amino acids. In DNA, the CDR3 is TGCGCCAGCAGCATATCTAGCGGAGGGTCCTACAATGAGCAGTTCTTC. This gives the protein CASSISSGGSYNEQFF.

In its sample, this clone was seen once. The chain combines TRBV5-1 with TRBJ1-4, with 9 bases identical to TRBD1. This CDR3 contains 14 residues. Looked up from germline, CDR1 is SGHRS and CDR2 is YFSETQ. V trimming: 6 bases; J trimming: 7 bases; junction bases outside the gene matches: 7. The CDR3 sequence: CASTLTGGSEKLFF. CDR3 coding DNA: TGCGCCAGCACCCTAACAGGGGGCAGTGAAAAACTGTTTTTT.

The chain has TRBV7-6 and TRBJ1-2, with D uncertain. Looked up from germline, CDR1 is SGHVS and CDR2 is FNYEAQ. This CDR3 region has 15 residues. The V end was cut by 1 base, the J end by 3 bases, with 12 bases between. DNA for the CDR3: TGTGCCAGCAGCTTAGTTCTGGCCGATGACTATGGCTACACCTTC. This gives the protein CASSLVLADDYGYTF.

The V and J genes are TRBV6-2 or TRBV6-3 and TRBJ2-1, with 8 bases aligning to TRBD1. Per germline, CDR1 MNHEY and CDR2 SVGEGT. The CDR3 spans 15 residues. After removal of 4 bases from V and 4 bases from J, the junction contained 6 bases not matched to a gene. CDR3 sequence reads: CASSFDRGSYNEQFF. For the CDR3, the DNA is TGTGCCAGCAGTTTCGACAGGGGATCGTACAATGAGCAGTTCTTC.

This sequence joins TRBV19 and TRBJ1-3, with a possible D match to TRBD1 (6 bases). This CDR3 has 17 amino acids. Trimming stripped 5 bases from V and 0 bases from J, with 17 bases between. Germline CDR1 and CDR2: LNHDA and SQIVND (reference sequence). The CDR3 reads CASSERSRDTSGNTIYF. In DNA, the CDR3 is TGTGCCAGTAGTGAAAGAAGCCGGGACACCTCTGGAAACACCATATATTTT.

The V and J genes are TRBV5-8 and TRBJ1-1, with 7 positions matching TRBD1. J gave up 11 bases and V 4 bases, and 11 bases lay outside the gene matches. The V gene's germline CDR1 is SGHTS and CDR2 YDEGEE. This CDR3 has 13 residues. The CDR3, as DNA: TGTGCCAGCAGCCAGGACCGGGACAGTTGGGCTTTCTTT. Its translation: CASSQDRDSWAFF.

The rearrangement joins TRBV12-2 to TRBJ2-1; the listed D gene, TRBD1, was not tested against the DNA. TRBV12-2 constitutes a pseudogene. The CDR3 is 13 amino acids. CDR3 residues: CASRLGHIDEQFF. The CDR3 DNA follows: TGTGCAAGTCGCCTAGGACATATTGATGAGCAGTTCTTC.

The chain links TRBV6-9 to TRBJ1-3, with 8 bases aligning to TRBD1. The CDR3 has 16 amino acids. The V gene's germline CDR1 is MNHGY and CDR2 SVAAGI. With V trimmed by 6 bases and J by 0 bases, 7 bases remained unmatched. In nucleotides, the CDR3 is TGTGCCAGCAGCCCGACAGGGGTTGACTCTGGAAACACCATATATTTT. Residues: CASSPTGVDSGNTIYF.

V and J are TRBV7-3 and TRBJ2-2; the match to TRBD2 covers 14 bases. Losses at the gene ends were 5 bases for V and 9 bases for J; bases not matched to a gene: 8. CDR3 length: 16 residues. Per germline, CDR1 SGHTA and CDR2 FQGTGA. The DNA of the CDR3 is TGTGCCAGCAGCCCTCTCGGGACTAGCGGGGGCCGGGAGCTGTTTTTT. This translates into CASSPLGTSGGRELFF.

The chain joins TRBV7-6 to TRBJ1-5; D perhaps matches TRBD1 (5 bases). This CDR3 has 12 residues. V dropped 8 bases and J dropped 9 bases, with 14 bases sitting between them. Germline V gene sequence: CDR1 SGHVS, CDR2 FNYEAQ. The CDR3 region is CASPGQGGPQHF. In DNA, the CDR3 is TGTGCCAGCCCTGGGCAGGGCGGGCCCCAGCATTTT.

CDR3 sequence reads: CASSGKTSGGETQYF. The CDR3 coding sequence is TGTGCCAGTAGTGGAAAGACTAGCGGGGGAGAGACCCAGTACTTC. V is TRBV19 and J is TRBJ2-5; 12 nucleotides agree with TRBD2. Trimming at V came to 5 bases and at J to 4 bases, leaving 5 bases not matched to a gene. The CDR3 covers 15 residues. From germline, CDR1 is LNHDA and CDR2 SQIVND (reference sequence).

This clone was found a few times. This chain uses TRBV10-2 with TRBJ2-7; 7 bases line up with TRBD2. The CDR3 totals 15 residues. Germline values: CDR1 WSHSY, CDR2 SAAADI. Unmatched junction bases numbered 10, after V lost 6 bases and J lost 2 bases. The CDR3, as DNA: TGCGCCAGCAGCTCGGGGGGACGCCCTACCTACGAGCAGTACTTC. The encoded protein is CASSSGGRPTYEQYF.

The V and J genes are TRBV9 and TRBJ1-1; weak D call: TRBD1 (5 bases). The germline V gene has CDR1 SGDLS and CDR2 YYNGEE. V was clipped by 1 base and J by 4 bases, with 14 bases between them. This CDR3 is 15 amino acids long. CDR3 residues: CASSVTQAQTTEAFF. The CDR3, as DNA: TGTGCCAGCAGCGTAACACAGGCGCAGACCACTGAAGCTTTCTTT.

This clone was seen only once. The genes are TRBV20-1 and TRBJ1-2; no clear D. Per the germline V gene, CDR1 is DFQATT and CDR2 is SNEGSKA (reference sequence). This CDR3 spans 12 amino acids. Trimming removed 3 bases from V and 2 bases from J, with 7 bases in between. CDR3 nucleotide sequence: TGCAGTGCTAGTCCAGAAAACTATGGCTACACCTTC. This encodes CSASPENYGYTF.